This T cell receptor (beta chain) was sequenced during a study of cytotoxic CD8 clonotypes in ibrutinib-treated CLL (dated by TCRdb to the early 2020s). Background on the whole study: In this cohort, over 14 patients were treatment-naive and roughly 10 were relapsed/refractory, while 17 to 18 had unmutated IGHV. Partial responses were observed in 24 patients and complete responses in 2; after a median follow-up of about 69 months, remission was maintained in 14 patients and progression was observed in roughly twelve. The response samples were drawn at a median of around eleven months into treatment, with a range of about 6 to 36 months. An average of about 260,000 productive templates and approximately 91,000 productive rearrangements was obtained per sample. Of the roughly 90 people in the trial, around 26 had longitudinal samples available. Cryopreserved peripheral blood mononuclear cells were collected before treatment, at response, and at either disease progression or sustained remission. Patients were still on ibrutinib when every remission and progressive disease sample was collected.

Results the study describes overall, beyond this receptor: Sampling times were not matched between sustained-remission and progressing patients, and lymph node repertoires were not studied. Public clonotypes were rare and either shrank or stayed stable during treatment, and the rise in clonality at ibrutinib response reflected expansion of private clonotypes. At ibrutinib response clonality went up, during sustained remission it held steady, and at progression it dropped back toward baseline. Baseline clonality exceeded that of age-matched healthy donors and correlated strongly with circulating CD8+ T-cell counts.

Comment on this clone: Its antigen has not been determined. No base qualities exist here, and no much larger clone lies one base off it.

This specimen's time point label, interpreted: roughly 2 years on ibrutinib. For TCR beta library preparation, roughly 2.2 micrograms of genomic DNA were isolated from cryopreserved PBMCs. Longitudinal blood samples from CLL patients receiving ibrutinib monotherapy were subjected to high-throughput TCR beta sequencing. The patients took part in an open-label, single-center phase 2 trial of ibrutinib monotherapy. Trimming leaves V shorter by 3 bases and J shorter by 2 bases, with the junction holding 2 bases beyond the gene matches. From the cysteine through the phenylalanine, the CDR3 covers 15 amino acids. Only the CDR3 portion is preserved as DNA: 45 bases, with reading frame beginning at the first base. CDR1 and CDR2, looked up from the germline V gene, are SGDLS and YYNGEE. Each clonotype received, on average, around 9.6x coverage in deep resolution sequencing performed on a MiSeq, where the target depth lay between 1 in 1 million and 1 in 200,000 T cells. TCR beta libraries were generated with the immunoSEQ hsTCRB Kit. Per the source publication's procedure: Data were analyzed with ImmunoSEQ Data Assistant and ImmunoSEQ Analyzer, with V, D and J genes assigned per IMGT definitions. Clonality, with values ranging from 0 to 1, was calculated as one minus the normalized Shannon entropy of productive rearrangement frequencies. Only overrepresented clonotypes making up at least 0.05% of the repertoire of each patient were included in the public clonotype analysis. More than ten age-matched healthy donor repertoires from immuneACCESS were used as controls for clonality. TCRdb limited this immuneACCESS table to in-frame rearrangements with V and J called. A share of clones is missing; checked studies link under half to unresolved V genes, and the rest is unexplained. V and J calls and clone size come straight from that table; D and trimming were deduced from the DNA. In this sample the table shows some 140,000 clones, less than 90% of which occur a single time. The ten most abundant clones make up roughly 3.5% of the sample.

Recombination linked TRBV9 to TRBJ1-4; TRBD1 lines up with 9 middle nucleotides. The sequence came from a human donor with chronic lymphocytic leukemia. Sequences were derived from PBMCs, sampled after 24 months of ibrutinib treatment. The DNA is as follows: TGTGCCAGCAGCGAACAGGGGGCGACTAATGAAAAACTGTTTTTT. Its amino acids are CASSEQGATNEKLFF.